Below are 18 T cell receptor beta chains sequenced from a single sample in a study of cytomegalovirus exposure and HLA in healthy donors. Sequencing was performed with immunoSEQ multiplex PCR; in TCRdb, only in-frame clones are kept and a portion is missing. The sample carries 150,000 to 180,000 clones, about 86% recorded once. Sequencing was carried out using PBMCs. These receptors came from a human donor in good health.

The chain has TRBV10-3 and TRBJ2-1, with D possibly TRBD1 on 5 matching bases. The CDR3 extends over 12 amino acids. Trimming removed 4 bases at V and 10 bases at J, with 11 bases between. In germline, CDR1 is ENHRY, CDR2 SYGVKD. The CDR3 nucleotides are TGTGCCATCAGTGGCCAGGGTTGGGAGCAGTTCTTC. It yields the protein CAISGQGWEQFF.

This chain links TRBV5-1 with TRBJ1-2, with D tentatively TRBD1 (6 bases). CDR1 SGHRS and CDR2 YFSETQ come from the germline V gene. With 4 bases removed from V and 0 bases from J, the gap between germline ends came to 22 bases. The CDR3 is 18 amino acids. The CDR3 sequence: CASSPNPRQDQTNYGYTF. CDR3 nucleotide sequence: TGCGCCAGCAGCCCTAATCCCAGACAGGACCAAACTAACTATGGCTACACCTTC.

The rearrangement joins TRBV7-2 to TRBJ1-2, with a tentative D call TRBD1 (5 bases). This CDR3 has 17 amino acids. Germline V gene lookup returns CDR1 SGHTA and CDR2 FQGNSA. V was cut by 0 bases and J by 1 base, with 15 bases left in between. CDR3 sequence reads: CASSLAIGSGVNYGYTF. CDR3 DNA sequence: TGTGCCAGCAGCTTAGCGATTGGCTCGGGGGTTAACTATGGCTACACCTTC. The whole variable domain, filled in from reference TRBV7-2 and TRBJ1-2, reads GAGVSQSPSNKVTEKGKDVELRCDPISGHTALYWYRQSLGQGLEFLIYFQGNSAPDKSGLPSDRFSAERTGGSVSTLTIQRTQQEDSAVYLCASSLAIGSGVNYGYTFGSGTRLTVV.

The chain employs TRBV5-6 and TRBJ1-6; D is ambiguous. The germline V gene has CDR1 SGHDT and CDR2 YYEEEE. V was cut by 4 bases and J by 2 bases, with 13 bases left in between. The CDR3 spans 16 residues. CDR3 in DNA: TGTGCCAGCAGCGAGGGATCTTATACCTATAATTCACCCCTCCACTTT. This encodes CASSEGSYTYNSPLHF.

The rearrangement joins TRBV10-2 to TRBJ2-3; D remains unclear. CDR3 length: 11 amino acids. Germline lookup yields CDR1 WSHSY and CDR2 SAAADI. The V end lost 4 bases, the J end lost 6 bases, and 5 bases lay between the germline ends. In DNA, the CDR3 is TGCGCCAGCAGTGCTTTGGATACGCAGTATTTT. Its protein product is CASSALDTQYF.

Remarks on this clone: A junction end diverges from the germline sequence, so it may reflect a read error. The chain couples TRBV7-7 to TRBJ2-7; 11 bases agree with TRBD2. This CDR3 has 17 amino acids. Germline values: CDR1 SSHAT, CDR2 FNYEAQ (reference sequence). CDR3 region: CASSLPGLAGSSYEQYF. The CDR3 DNA is TGTGCTAGCAGCTTACCCGGACTAGCGGGTTCCTCCTACGAGCAGTACTTC.

The rearrangement joins TRBV11-2 to TRBJ2-2; D perhaps matches TRBD2 (5 bases). Germline values: CDR1 SGHAT, CDR2 FQNNGV. V dropped 5 bases and J dropped 4 bases, with 11 bases sitting between them. The CDR3 loop spans 14 amino acids. The CDR3 DNA sequence: TGTGCCAGCAGCCTTACTAGTTCCACCGGGGAGCTGTTTTTT. Translation: CASSLTSSTGELFF.

The rearrangement joins TRBV2 to TRBJ2-1, with D possibly being TRBD2 (5 bases). V lost 4 bases and J lost 4, with 14 bases in between. Germline V gene lookup returns CDR1 SNHLY and CDR2 FYNNEI. The CDR3 loop spans 15 amino acids. The CDR3 spells CASSADRLIYNEQFF. CDR3 bases: TGTGCCAGCAGTGCTGACCGACTAATATACAATGAGCAGTTCTTC.

This chain uses TRBV2 with TRBJ1-1; 9 bases map to TRBD1. The ends lost 6 bases at V and 11 bases at J; junction bases unmatched: 7. The CDR3 spans 12 residues. The V gene's germline CDR1 is SNHLY and CDR2 FYNNEI. The CDR3 nucleotides are TGTGCCAGCAGGGGGGGACAGGGACCGGCTTTCTTT. Translation gives CASRGGQGPAFF.

The rearrangement uses TRBV7-9 and TRBJ1-2; D is ambiguous. V lost 4 bases to trimming and J lost 7 bases, with 10 bases between them. The length of the CDR3 is 12 residues. Germline assignment: CDR1 SEHNR and CDR2 FQNEAQ (reference sequence). The CDR3 region is CASSSPPGGYTF. The CDR3 nucleotides read TGTGCCAGCAGCTCCCCACCAGGTGGCTACACCTTC. The whole variable domain, remainder taken from reference TRBV7-9 and TRBJ1-2, is DTGVSQNPRHKITKRGQNVTFRCDPISEHNRLYWYRQTLGQGPEFLTYFQNEAQLEKSRLLSDRFSAERPKGSFSTLEIQRTEQGDSAMYLCASSSPPGGYTFGSGTRLTVV.

This chain joins TRBV29-1 and TRBJ1-2; TRBD1 matches at 8 bases. Trimming at V came to 7 bases and at J to 5 bases, leaving 6 bases not matched to a gene. Germline V gives CDR1 SQVTM, CDR2 ANQGSEA. CDR3 size: 12 residues. The CDR3 protein is CSGDRHGYGYTF. CDR3 in DNA: TGCAGCGGGGACAGGCATGGGTATGGCTACACCTTC.

For the CDR3, the DNA is TGTGCCAGCAGCTTAACGGGGGGGCTAGCGGGGTTAGAGACCCAGTACTTC. This codes for CASSLTGGLAGLETQYF. The chain combines TRBV7-3 with TRBJ2-5; 9 nucleotides align to TRBD2. V trimming: 0 bases; J trimming: 4 bases; junction bases outside the gene matches: 9. CDR3 length: 17 residues. Germline V lookup: CDR1 SGHTA, CDR2 FQGTGA.

V gene TRBV7-2 combines with J gene TRBJ1-6; D not resolved. The germline V gene encodes CDR1 SGHTA and CDR2 FQGNSA. V gave up 5 bases and J gave up 3 bases, with 2 bases separating them. CDR3 length: 12 residues. CDR3 bases: TGTGCCAGCAGCCGCTATAATTCACCCCTCCACTTT. This translates into CASSRYNSPLHF.

The genes are TRBV27 and TRBJ1-1; 7 bases align to TRBD1. Germline V gene lookup returns CDR1 MNHEY and CDR2 SMNVEV (reference sequence). CDR3 length: 14 residues. Unmatched junction bases numbered 15, after V lost 6 bases and J lost 11 bases. The CDR3 region is CASSPGQYTPRAFF. The CDR3 DNA is TGTGCCAGCAGCCCGGGACAGTATACGCCGAGGGCTTTCTTT.

The chain couples TRBV5-1 to TRBJ2-5, with 10 bases identical to TRBD2. The CDR3 sequence is 14 residues long. Germline CDR1 is SGHRS and CDR2 is YFSETQ. The trim removed 4 bases at V and 1 base at J, leaving 1 base unmatched. The CDR3 region has the DNA TGCGCCAGCAGCCGACTAGCGGGCCAAGAGACCCAGTACTTC. Translating gives CASSRLAGQETQYF.

This clone was picked up one time. This chain joins TRBV5-1 and TRBJ1-2; 10 nucleotides line up with TRBD1. In germline, CDR1 is SGHRS, CDR2 YFSETQ. The J segment lost 4 bases and the V segment lost 4 bases, leaving 4 bases of the junction unmatched. This CDR3 has 14 residues. CDR3 protein: CASSTDRGIYGYTF. The CDR3, as DNA: TGCGCCAGCAGCACGGACAGGGGGATCTATGGCTACACCTTC.

This clone was detected only once. CDR3 residues: CASSLFPGESTDTQYF. The CDR3 DNA reads TGTGCCAGCAGCTTATTCCCTGGGGAGAGCACAGATACGCAGTATTTT. This chain connects TRBV11-2 to TRBJ2-3, with D perhaps TRBD2 (5 bases). V was cut by 2 bases and J by 0 bases, with 12 bases left in between. The CDR3 consists of 16 residues. CDR1 is SGHAT and CDR2 is FQNNGV in the germline V gene.

This clone has only one observation. The chain has TRBV7-9 and TRBJ2-1; 9 nucleotides line up with TRBD1. Germline CDR1 and CDR2: SEHNR and FQNEAQ (reference sequence). V trimming: 2 bases; J trimming: 8 bases; junction bases outside the gene matches: 16. The CDR3 loop spans 18 amino acids. The CDR3 sequence: CASSLRSRTGERWDEQFF. In DNA form, the CDR3 reads TGTGCCAGCAGCTTAAGGTCCCGGACAGGGGAAAGGTGGGATGAGCAGTTCTTC.